The rows below give T cell receptor beta chains drawn from one sample of a study of T-cell memory formation after mild COVID-19. TCRdb ran MiXCR on the 5' RACE reads and lists one entry per CDR3 protein. Seen here are a few hundred thousand distinct CDR3 sequences, around 20% observed once, and the top ten hold roughly 21%. Sequencing input: PBMCs or a T cell subset sorted from them (not recorded which). These TCRs come from a man aged 18 to 35 who had mild COVID-19 (a few samples of this study predate the infection). Cell type and time point are not known. Each CDR3 is given without its conserved first and last residue.

cdr3_aa | j_call | v_call
ASSLGALSYNEQF | TRBJ2-1 | TRBV11-1
ASRASGLNTEAF | TRBJ1-1 | TRBV6-6
ASSQDPSGVGELF | TRBJ2-2 | TRBV4-1
ASWTSGGRTEQF | TRBJ2-1 | TRBV12-3/TRBV12-4
SARASGGSGNTIY | TRBJ1-3 | TRBV20-1
ASSQEPGNEQF | TRBJ2-1 | TRBV4-2
ASTLYILAGYNEQF | TRBJ2-1 | TRBV28
ASSQDLAGGGKLF | TRBJ1-4 | TRBV3-1
SVGDGGYT | TRBJ1-2 | TRBV29-1
ASSVQDTGELF | TRBJ2-2 | TRBV7-9
ASSLSGTGYQPQH | TRBJ1-5 | TRBV12-3/TRBV12-4
ASSQESQGNNSPLH | TRBJ1-6 | TRBV4-3
ATLAGVFTDTQY | TRBJ2-3 | TRBV10-3
ASSPGARAGREAF | TRBJ1-1 | TRBV7-9
ASSQGGAHGSGANVLT | TRBJ2-6 | TRBV4-3
ASSQDREIDEQF | TRBJ2-1 | TRBV4-1
ASRGQGFTYGYT | TRBJ1-2 | TRBV6-6